This TCR beta chain emerged from a study of T cells in Graves' hyperthyroidism and ophthalmopathy. From RNA transcripts, TCR beta CDR3 regions were amplified. HTBI primers were the set used in a first-round RT-PCR of the TCR CDR3. TCRdb recomputed calls from the multiplex PCR reads with MiXCR, one row per CDR3 protein. The data hold around 450,000 distinct CDR3 sequences, with less than 20% observed a single time. This clonotype was detected many times. This CDR3 has 17 amino acids. The V end lost 5 bases, the J end lost 1 base, and 23 bases lay between the germline ends. CDR1 is DFQATT and CDR2 is SNEGSKA in the germline V gene (reference sequence).

Material for sequencing was blood. V usage is TRBV20-1 and J usage is TRBJ2-5; perhaps TRBD2 as D (10 bases). This receptor was taken from a woman aged 18-29 years with Graves' hyperthyroidism. The CDR3 sequence is CSAPTGGSGRAQETQYF. In DNA, the CDR3 is TGCAGTGCTCCGACAGGGGGGAGCGGGAGGGCCCAAGAGACCCAGTACTTC.